The clone carrying this TCR beta chain was observed a few times. These data belong to a study of patients and donors after allogeneic stem cell transplantation. Using its own MiXCR run on the RT-PCR reads, TCRdb lists one record per CDR3 protein. The table shows approximately 170,000 distinct CDR3 sequences, with approximately 24% occurring only once. Germline CDR1 SGHTA, CDR2 FQGTGA. This CDR3 comprises 14 residues. This chain uses TRBV7-3 with TRBJ1-2; D is ambiguous. The source of this sequence is a human donor who was either an allogeneic HSCT recipient or a stem cell or donor lymphocyte infusion donor (not recorded which). It is not recorded whose cells these are; they may come from a transplant donor. The sample comprised blood, either unsorted or a sorted T cell fraction (not recorded which). Written as DNA, the CDR3 is TGTGAGACTCAGGACCACCCCTCTAACTATGGCTACACCTTC. Residues: CETQDHPSNYGYTF.